The entry below gives a single T cell receptor (beta chain) sequence along with its context. Its cognate antigen is unknown. PCR amplification relied on 60 Vbeta primers (plus 13 Jbeta primers). Profiling relied on immunoSEQ multiplex PCR, and the TCRdb table lists in-frame clones only, not all of them. Of under 150,000 clones listed, 70% to 80% were seen once; the top ten hold 0.94%. The CDR3 covers 15 residues. V was trimmed by 3 bases and J by 1 base, leaving 11 bases between them. CDR1 and CDR2 (germline): SGHDN, FVKESK. The data are from a study of cytomegalovirus exposure and HLA in healthy donors. About the study: The Caucasian-associated ancestry cluster held over 80% of a few hundred genotyped donors.

Study conclusions and caveats: Several of the most significant clusters were apparently associated with common viral pathogens in a later analysis. The only immune exposure information that was available was CMV serostatus.

The TCR sequence derives from a woman in her sixties in good health and CMV-seronegative. Sequenced: PBMCs. The V gene is TRBV14, the J gene TRBJ2-3, with TRBD2 as a possible D gene (5 bases). CDR3 amino acids: CASSQLGRGTDTQYF. For the CDR3, the DNA is TGTGCCAGCAGCCAGTTGGGGAGAGGCACAGATACGCAGTATTTT.